The sequence of this T cell receptor (beta chain) was determined in a study of cytomegalovirus exposure and HLA in healthy donors (dated by TCRdb to 2016 to 2017). Broadly, across the study: In an earlier analysis of fewer than 750 of the donors, about 260 Gb of sequence data and 100 million or so unique TCR beta sequences from roughly 190 million T cells were reported. An early release covering roughly 600 HLA-typed donors comprised roughly 300 gigabases of sequencing data and about 90 million unique TCR sequences. Four to six DR-DQ haplotypes were handled as single units for association and clustering, since linkage in the cohort was strong. In the later analysis, no new phenotypic data were used to find candidate immune exposures; instead, reliance was placed on TCR beta sequences and their occurrence across donors. Class I and class II HLA loci were covered by the typing at four-digit resolution. An earlier analysis of around 580 of the donors used high-throughput TCR beta sequencing to judge whether each TCR beta V gene segment behaved as functional or pseudogenic. Of the 398 genotyped donors, approximately 81% were placed in the genetic ancestry cluster associated with self-reported Caucasian donors. The study aimed to test whether signatures of past pathogen exposure could be identified by cataloging public T cell receptors. Every discovery cohort repertoire had been produced on one sequencing platform. Besides the first cohort of around 700 subjects, a separate validation cohort made up of 120 different subjects was used. In a later genetic analysis, genome-wide SNP genotypes for about 55% of the roughly 700 donors were used, and that subset was treated as a discovery cohort. Donor age, sex, ethnicity and CMV serostatus were compiled alongside the repertoire data. The T cell repertoires of some 670 subjects were profiled by immunosequencing and related to cytomegalovirus serostatus. A later analysis re-analyzed previously published TCR beta repertoires from 666 donors and added high-resolution HLA genotyping to study TCR occurrence patterns. Typing coverage differed by locus: A, B, C, DRB1 and DQB1 were typed in roughly 620-630 donors, DQA1 in 522, DPA1 in over 600, and DPB1 in around 440. Across approximately 400 genotyped donors of the cohort, an average of 235,054 unique TCR beta nucleotide sequences per donor were sequenced, and 15% to 20% of those sequences were non-productive. High-throughput TCR immunosequencing, statistical association of individual TCRs with disease status, and machine learning were combined to predict cytomegalovirus infection status. What the authors observed across the whole study: The 87-base-pair reads could not distinguish some IMGT-functional V segments, including TRBV6-2 and TRBV6-3, so those segments were excluded. According to a later analysis, most CMV-associated TCR beta chains appeared to be HLA-restricted, and the HLA associations seemed to be driven largely by CMV exposure. Linkage disequilibrium might explain the correlated functional status among segregating V segments, but an unknown experimental factor could not be ruled out. In this cohort, only TCR beta chains were sequenced, and detectable features were limited by the absence of alpha or paired-chain data. When HLA alleles, especially DR and DQ, strongly co-occurred, attributing TCR associations to individual alleles was difficult. A group of highly shared sequence variants was considered likely to be a technical artifact of the sequencing pipeline. HLA typing was unavailable for some donors at each locus, so association tests used only the typed subset. An earlier analysis of several hundred of the donors showed that most TCR beta V segments appeared in productive rearrangements either about 87% or about 30% of the time, which broadly matched IMGT annotations. Across donors, most TCR sequences were observed very rarely, whereas some public TCRs were present in many individuals. A later analysis found that HLA-associated TCR beta chains were more clonally expanded and had lower generation probabilities than equally common non-associated chains. A later analysis reported that several top co-occurrence clusters appeared linked to parvovirus B19, influenza, CMV and Epstein-Barr virus. The classifier was reported to diagnose cytomegalovirus status with high specificity and sensitivity in both the original and validation cohorts. A total of fewer than 200 TCR beta chains were listed by the study as associated with cytomegalovirus. Roughly uniform sequencing depth across donors was assumed in presence/absence analyses, although this assumption may not hold. The authors suggested that the approach could potentially be generalized to other disease states and immunological phenotypes. A further reported finding was that TCR beta sequences accurately predicted the HLA-A and HLA-B alleles for most subjects in the first cohort. Because counts were too low, 15 to 20 rarely observed V segments, including chromosome 9 orphons, were excluded from the earlier analysis of around 590 of the donors. A later genetic analysis reported fewer N-insertions in productive TCRs among donors in an Asian-associated ancestry cluster than the roughly 700-donor mean. CMV serostatus was the only immune exposure information available for the cohort. In a later analysis, the rate of TCR association differed among HLA loci, with DRB1 alleles having the most associated TCRs and HLA-C alleles having the fewest. In a later analysis, around 15,000 TCR beta sequences were associated with specific HLA alleles at a false discovery rate of 0.05. In a later genetic analysis, a missense DCLRE1C variant was associated with V-gene and J-gene trimming of TCR beta chains, and the association was replicated in an independent cohort. In vitro tests confirmed that a few of the cytomegalovirus-associated TCR beta chains recognize cytomegalovirus antigens.

With regard to this clone: What this receptor recognizes is not known. The input lacks base qualities; no much larger clone sits a single base away.

The cohort was made up of 500 to 850 healthy bone marrow donors. At the time of sampling, every cohort member was nominally healthy, though immune exposures that went unrecorded were likely present. The donor was CMV seropositive and belonged to the group of over 250 seropositive cohort members. Every donor gave a peripheral blood sample, and the peripheral blood mononuclear cells from that sample were used for TCR beta sequencing. Genomic DNA extraction from the blood cell samples was performed with the Qiagen DNeasy Blood Extraction Kit. The method behind the library was the immunoSEQ multiplex PCR assay. The multiplex PCR relied on a mix of 60 forward primers for TCR Vbeta segments and 13 reverse primers for TCR Jbeta segments. The CDR3 region of rearranged TCR beta genes was amplified from genomic DNA with a multiplex PCR assay. On the Illumina HiSeq System, the amplified TCR beta libraries were sequenced as 87-base-pair reads. Per the original workflow: In a later analysis, tens of millions of unique TCR beta chains were counted across the roughly 670 repertoires, and roughly 9.9 million of these chains were shared by at least two donors. Raw reads were error-corrected and collapsed into unique sequences with a nearest-neighbor algorithm that merged closely related sequences to remove PCR and sequencing errors. CDR3 sequences were aligned to IMGT reference sequences to assign V, D and J gene segments. For a sequence to be retained, a match of at least six nucleotides was required to both a V gene segment and a J gene segment. Rearrangements were called productive when the CDR3 lacked stop codons and stayed in frame with V and J; all others were non-productive. CDR3 was defined by IMGT convention, running from the second conserved V-encoded cysteine to the conserved J-encoded phenylalanine. The earlier analysis of 500 to 650 of the donors excluded any sequence lacking an unambiguous match to a single V gene segment. An earlier analysis of 587 of the donors called V segments functional above 56.7% productive rearrangements and segregating when the between-donor standard deviation exceeded 5%. A statistical classification framework was developed to diagnose cytomegalovirus status using the catalog of TCR beta chain sequences. In a later analysis, V and J genes were assigned by comparing TCR nucleotide sequences against IMGT/GENE-DB human TR gene sequences. In a later analysis, CDR3 sequences and most-parsimonious VDJ recombination scenarios were assigned using the TCRdist pipeline. A later analysis defined each TCR beta chain by its CDR3 amino acid sequence plus V-gene family, and excluded reads lacking a unique V-gene family. To address suspected cross-contamination and a sequencing artifact, a later analysis removed 450 to 700 highly shared, low-generation-probability nucleotide sequences. In a later analysis, a clonal expansion index was calculated for each public chain from normalized within-repertoire ranks of inferred template counts. In a later analysis, generation probabilities were computed with a VDJ recombination model fitted to out-of-frame rearrangements, and the resulting probabilities were checked against IGoR. In a later analysis, hypergeometric tests were used to score TCR-TCR, TCR-HLA and TCR-CMV co-occurrence, with a repertoire-size bias correction applied to TCR pairs. False discovery rates were estimated in a later analysis by permuting HLA or CMV assignments 20 times. In a later analysis, co-occurring TCRs were grouped using DBSCAN, with TCRdist sequence similarity added in when clustering inside HLA-allele-positive subsets. Repertoires with fewer than 30,000 or more than 120,000 public chains, plus five repertoires with anomalous nucleotide sharing, were excluded from co-occurrence clustering. Drawn from immuneACCESS, this table holds only the in-frame rearrangements with V and J called that TCRdb kept. Clones are partly lost; checked studies trace under half to an unresolved V gene and leave the rest unexplained. The V and J calls and the clone size are those of that table, but D and trimming were determined from the DNA. The sample table holds more than 85,000 clones, of which about two thirds were seen once. The top ten clonotypes cover less than 15% of the sample.

The germline V gene provides CDR1 SGHAT and CDR2 FQNNGV. From the cysteine up to the phenylalanine, the CDR3 has a length of 14 residues. This entry keeps only the CDR3 DNA: 42 bases, framed from base 1. At the junction V is shortened by 4 bases and J by 1 base, with 10 bases in between. This sequence was found in a woman between 45 and 65 years old in good health and CMV-seropositive. The chain is assembled from TRBV11-2 and TRBJ1-1; D gene: possibly TRBD1, on 5 matching bases. Material for sequencing was PBMCs. The CDR3 reads as follows: CASSSVTGNTEAFF. The bases are TGTGCCAGCAGCTCGGTAACAGGGAACACTGAAGCTTTCTTT. Beyond the CDR3, the reference TRBV11-2 and TRBJ1-1 genes provide the residues; the full variable domain reads: EAGVAQSPRYKIIEKRQSVAFWCNPISGHATLYWYQQILGQGPKLLIQFQNNGVVDDSQLPKDRFSAERLKGVDSTLKIQPAKLEDSAVYLCASSSVTGNTEAFFGQGTRLTVV.